The 17 T cell receptor beta chains presented below share a single source sample, sequenced in a study of cytomegalovirus exposure and HLA in healthy donors. The PCR made use of 60 Vbeta and 13 Jbeta primers. Sequencing used immunoSEQ multiplex PCR; TCRdb keeps in-frame clones, though not all of them. The sample lists fewer than 200,000 clones, roughly 79% seen once, with 0.98% in the top ten. Sequenced input: PBMCs. The receptor set was obtained from a woman in her forties or fifties in good health and CMV-seropositive.

The chain joins TRBV5-1 to TRBJ1-2, with a weak D call TRBD1 (5 bases). Trimming stripped 0 bases from V and 6 bases from J, with 9 bases between. The CDR3 loop spans 13 amino acids. The germline V gene encodes CDR1 SGHRS and CDR2 YFSETQ. CDR3 loop: CASSLAGGDGYTF. CDR3 DNA: TGCGCCAGCAGCTTGGCCGGGGGTGATGGCTACACCTTC. The full variable domain, in which reference TRBV5-1 and TRBJ1-2 provide the parts outside the CDR3, is KAGVTQTPRYLIKTRGQQVTLSCSPISGHRSVSWYQQTPGQGLQFLFEYFSETQRNKGNFPGRFSGRQFSNSRSEMNVSTLELGDSALYLCASSLAGGDGYTFGSGTRLTVV.

V is TRBV6-5 and J is TRBJ1-2; weak D call: TRBD1 (5 bases). Germline CDR1 is MNHEY and CDR2 is SVGAGI. V was pared by 4 bases and J by 13 bases, with 19 bases between. The CDR3 is 13 amino acids. CDR3 sequence reads: CASSSGTGRGCTF. In nucleotides, the CDR3 is TGTGCCAGCAGTTCCGGGACCGGGCGGGGATGCACCTTC.

This chain connects TRBV6-4 to TRBJ1-2; TRBD1 matches 7 bases. V was clipped by 5 bases and J by 8 bases; unmatched bases: 14. Per the germline V gene, CDR1 is MRHNA and CDR2 is SNTAGT. CDR3 length: 15 amino acids. DNA for the CDR3: TGTGCCAGCAGTCGCGACGTCAGGGGGGCAGGAGGCTACACCTTC. It is translated as CASSRDVRGAGGYTF.

As DNA, the CDR3 is TGTGCCAGTAGTACTACACAGGGTTACTATGGCTACACCTTC. Encoded protein: CASSTTQGYYGYTF. This chain uses TRBV19 with TRBJ1-2; D is possibly TRBD1 (6 bases). The V gene lost 4 bases and the J gene lost 3 bases, with 12 bases spanning the gap. Germline V gives CDR1 LNHDA, CDR2 SQIVND (reference sequence). The CDR3 extends over 14 amino acids.

The chain has TRBV28 and TRBJ1-5, with no clear D. The CDR3 has 13 residues. V was clipped by 6 bases and J by 7 bases, with 13 bases between them. The germline V gene encodes CDR1 MDHEN and CDR2 SYDVKM. CDR3 nucleotides: TGTGCCAGCAGAGATCCGGGTCCCCAGCCCCAGCATTTT. The encoded protein is CASRDPGPQPQHF.

V usage is TRBV5-4 and J usage is TRBJ2-7; weak D call: TRBD1 (5 bases). From germline, CDR1 is SGHNT and CDR2 YYREEE (reference sequence). The CDR3 sequence is 15 residues long. V was pared by 2 bases and J by 1 base, with 13 bases between. The CDR3 bases are TGTGCCAGCAGCTTACCAGGGTCAGCTTCCTACGAGCAGTACTTC. It translates to CASSLPGSASYEQYF.

The J gene is TRBJ1-5, the V gene TRBV30; maybe TRBD1 (5 bases). Germline V gene data show CDR1 as GTSNPN and CDR2 as SVGIG (reference sequence). This CDR3 region has 14 residues. V lost 1 base and J 1 base, leaving 8 bases between the germline ends. The CDR3 reads CAWSGQTSNQPQHF. CDR3 coding DNA: TGTGCCTGGAGTGGACAGACAAGCAATCAGCCCCAGCATTTT.

The J gene is TRBJ2-7, the V gene TRBV13; D possibly corresponds to TRBD2 (5 bases). Trimming left V 5 bases short and J 5 bases short, with 31 bases between. In germline, CDR1 is PRHDT, CDR2 FYEKMQ (reference sequence). The CDR3 contains 19 residues. CDR3 DNA: TGTGCCAGCAGCCCATCCCGCTCGATTACGGGATTACTCCCCCACGAGCAGTACTTC. Translated, it gives CASSPSRSITGLLPHEQYF.

The V gene is TRBV7-9, the J gene TRBJ1-2, with D perhaps matching TRBD1 (5 bases). Germline V gives CDR1 SEHNR, CDR2 FQNEAQ (reference sequence). Trimming cost V 7 bases and J 3 bases, with 15 bases left between them. This CDR3 comprises 14 residues. CDR3 sequence reads: CASTQIQGYYGYTF. The CDR3 DNA is TGTGCCAGCACCCAGATCCAGGGATACTATGGCTACACCTTC.

V usage is TRBV5-6 and J usage is TRBJ1-6; 9 nucleotides match TRBD1. Trimming at V came to 4 bases and at J to 13 bases, leaving 21 bases not matched to a gene. CDR1 SGHDT and CDR2 YYEEEE come from the germline V gene. The CDR3 sequence is 18 residues long. The CDR3 DNA reads as TGTGCCAGCAGCCACATGACAGGGGGAAATCGGGCGTTAGCGCCCCTCCACTTT. This codes for CASSHMTGGNRALAPLHF. Full variable domain (remainder filled in from reference TRBV5-6 and TRBJ1-6): DAGVTQSPTHLIKTRGQQVTLRCSPKSGHDTVSWYQQALGQGPQFIFQYYEEEERQRGNFPDRFSGHQFPNYSSELNVNALLLGDSALYLCASSHMTGGNRALAPLHFGNGTRLTVT.

The V call is TRBV10-1, the J call TRBJ2-3; D remains ambiguous. V lost 4 bases and J lost 0, with 8 bases in between. The CDR3 is made up of 14 amino acids. Germline lookup yields CDR1 WNHNN and CDR2 SYGVQD (reference sequence). CDR3 DNA sequence: TGCGCCAGCAGTGGAACCACTAGCACAGATACGCAGTATTTT. This sequence encodes CASSGTTSTDTQYF.

The V call is TRBV6-1, the J call TRBJ2-1, with 8 bases aligning to TRBD1. This CDR3 spans 15 amino acids. After removal of 7 bases from V and 4 bases from J, the junction contained 9 bases not matched to a gene. Germline CDR1 and CDR2: MNHNS and SASEGT. CDR3 protein: CASIIGQGIYNEQFF. The CDR3 DNA reads TGTGCCAGCATCATAGGACAGGGTATTTACAATGAGCAGTTCTTC.

The rearrangement uses TRBV27 and TRBJ2-7; tentative D call: TRBD1 (5 bases). The germline V and J ends were trimmed by 0 bases and 0 bases, with 12 bases remaining between them. The CDR3 runs 16 residues. CDR1 MNHEY and CDR2 SMNVEV come from the germline V gene (reference sequence). The CDR3 here is CASSLSWQGISYEQYF. CDR3 in DNA: TGTGCCAGCAGTTTATCTTGGCAGGGAATCTCCTACGAGCAGTACTTC.

The rearrangement uses TRBV5-8 and TRBJ2-1; D gene ambiguous. The V gene's germline CDR1 is SGHTS and CDR2 YDEGEE. CDR3 size: 14 residues. Trimming took 1 base from V and 6 from J, leaving 11 bases between them. This chain's CDR3 is CASSLIPPGNEQFF. CDR3 DNA sequence: TGTGCCAGCAGCTTGATTCCCCCGGGCAATGAGCAGTTCTTC.

The count of this clone is one. The V gene is TRBV18, the J gene TRBJ2-7; TRBD1 matches 8 bases. The CDR3 loop spans 14 amino acids. Germline V gene lookup returns CDR1 KGHSH and CDR2 LQKENI. The V gene end was trimmed by 2 bases and the J gene end by 9 bases; junction bases not matched to a gene: 9. This CDR3 is CASSPDRQGMRQYF. The CDR3 DNA is TGTGCCAGCTCACCAGATAGACAGGGGATGAGGCAGTACTTC.

CDR3 bases: TGTGCCAGCTCACCACAGGGGATAGGAAGCAATCAGCCCCAGCATTTT. It yields the protein CASSPQGIGSNQPQHF. This sequence joins TRBV18 and TRBJ1-5; a weak D match, TRBD1 (5 bases). V shed 1 base and J shed 1 base, with 11 bases lying between them. This CDR3 contains 16 residues. Germline loops: CDR1 KGHSH, CDR2 LQKENI.

The rearrangement uses TRBV2 and TRBJ1-5; no clear D. The V end lost 3 bases, the J end lost 5 bases, and 5 bases lay between the germline ends. Looked up from germline, CDR1 is SNHLY and CDR2 is FYNNEI. CDR3 length: 12 residues. CDR3 loop: CASSDRYQPQHF. The CDR3 DNA is TGTGCCAGCAGTGACAGATATCAGCCCCAGCATTTT.